The subject of this entry is one T cell receptor (beta chain). This CDR3 is built from 15 residues. Methods used by the authors: Amplification of reference gene primers was used by the study to estimate nucleated cell counts. The repertoire was sequenced with immunoSEQ multiplex PCR; TCRdb's copy has only in-frame clones and lacks some. D and trimming were read from the DNA, whereas the V and J calls and clone size are those reported in that table. The table records 250,000 to 350,000 clones, about nine tenths of them present only once. These data are taken from a study of blood T cell repertoires in COVID-19. Whole-study context: Italy, Spain and the United States were the sources of the convalescent and acute COVID-19 samples. Sources were T cells, B-cell-depleted T cells, or PBMCs; the material itself was cDNA or gDNA.

What was sequenced was peripheral blood. This receptor was obtained from a woman in her thirties with active or convalescent COVID-19. The chain is built from TRBV21-1 and TRBJ2-5; the D segment call TRBD1 is taken from the table without a DNA check. TRBV21-1 is described as a pseudogene. The CDR3 loop is CASSKNWDNQETQYF. DNA of the CDR3: TGTGCCAGCAGCAAAAATTGGGACAACCAAGAGACCCAGTACTTC.